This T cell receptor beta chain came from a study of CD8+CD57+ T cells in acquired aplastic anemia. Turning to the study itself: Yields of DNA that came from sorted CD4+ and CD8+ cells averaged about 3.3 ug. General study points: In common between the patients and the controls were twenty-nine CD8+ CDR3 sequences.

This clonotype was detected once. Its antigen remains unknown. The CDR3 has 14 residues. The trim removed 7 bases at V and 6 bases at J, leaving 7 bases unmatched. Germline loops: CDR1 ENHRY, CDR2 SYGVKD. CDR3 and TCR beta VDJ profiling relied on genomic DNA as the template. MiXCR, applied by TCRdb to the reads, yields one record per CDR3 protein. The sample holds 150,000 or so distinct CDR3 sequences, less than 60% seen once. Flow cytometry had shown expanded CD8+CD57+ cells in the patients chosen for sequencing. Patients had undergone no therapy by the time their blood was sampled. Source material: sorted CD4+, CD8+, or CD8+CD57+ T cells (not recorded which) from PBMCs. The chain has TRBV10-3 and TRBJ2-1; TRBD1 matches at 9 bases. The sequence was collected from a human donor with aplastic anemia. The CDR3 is CAINTGTGTNEQFF. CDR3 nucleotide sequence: TGTGCCATCAATACCGGGACAGGGACCAATGAGCAGTTCTTC.